By frequency in the sample, the clone carrying this TCR beta chain is medium-sized. What it binds is unknown. This sample is drawn from a study of OX40 agonist ivuxolimab in advanced cancers. About the study: The patients received ivuxolimab by intravenous route every 2 weeks at 0.01 to 10 mg/kg. Partial responses were seen in three patients, one with hepatocellular carcinoma and two with cutaneous melanoma.

The timepoints at which blood was sampled were baseline, cycle 4 day 1, and cycle 7 day 1. Unmatched junction bases numbered 12, after V lost 4 bases and J lost 4 bases. Germline V gene lookup returns CDR1 SGDLS and CDR2 YYNGEE. This CDR3 has 17 residues. The data were produced by immunoSEQ multiplex PCR, yet TCRdb's version contains in-frame clones alone and is incomplete. The data hold 40,000 to 50,000 clones, with roughly 90% observed a single time. Study observations and caveats: Among expanded peripheral T cells, antigen specificity went undetermined.

Here the sequenced sample was CD4+ or CD8+ T cells sorted from blood, taken in a trial of the OX40 agonist ivuxolimab. J is TRBJ2-1 and V is TRBV9; 9 bases fit TRBD2. This TCR was recovered from an adult with an advanced solid tumor such as melanoma, head and neck, liver or kidney cancer. CDR3 DNA: TGTGCCAGCAGCCTCCCCTTAGCGGGGGCGCGGTACAATGAGCAGTTCTTC. Translating it yields CASSLPLAGARYNEQFF. Together with reference TRBV9 and TRBJ2-1, the CDR3 gives the full variable domain: DSGVTQTPKHLITATGQRVTLRCSPRSGDLSVYWYQQSLDQGLQFLIQYYNGEERAKGNILERFSAQQFPDLHSELNLSSLELGDSALYFCASSLPLAGARYNEQFFGPGTRLTVL.